Presented here are 7 T cell receptor beta chains from one specimen sequenced in a study of blood T cell repertoires in COVID-19. Here immunoSEQ multiplex PCR was the method, and the copy in TCRdb shows in-frame clones only, minus some. The sample carries under 200,000 clones, about 86% recorded once. Sequencing was carried out using peripheral blood. These receptors all stem from a man aged 45-65 years with active or convalescent COVID-19.

The J gene is TRBJ1-5, the V gene TRBV21-1. TRBV21-1 is termed a pseudogene. The CDR3 sequence is 16 residues long. This CDR3 reads CASSKGSGERDQPQHF. CDR3 in DNA: TGTGCCAGCAGCAAGGGTAGTGGGGAGCGGGATCAGCCCCAGCATTTT.

The sample holds one count of this clone. The chain recombines TRBV15 with TRBJ2-2; 12 bases are a match to TRBD2. Looked up from germline, CDR1 is LNHNV and CDR2 is YYDKDF (reference sequence). CDR3 length: 17 residues. V was clipped by 0 bases and J by 6 bases; unmatched bases: 5. CDR3 coding DNA: TGTGCCACCAGCAGAGATAAGACTAGCGGGAGATCCGGGGAGCTGTTTTTT. It specifies CATSRDKTSGRSGELFF.

The rearrangement joins TRBV5-4 to TRBJ2-4; D is undetermined. CDR3 length: 16 amino acids. CDR1 is SGHNT and CDR2 is YYREEE in the germline V gene (reference sequence). The V end was cut by 4 bases, the J end by 3 bases, with 17 bases between. The CDR3 nucleotides are TGTGCCAGCAGCGAAACCGTTACAGTGGGCAAAAACATTCAGTACTTC. As protein: CASSETVTVGKNIQYF.

The rearrangement joins TRBV5-5 to TRBJ1-4; a weak D match, TRBD1 (6 bases). V was pared by 6 bases and J by 7 bases, with 16 bases between. The CDR3 totals 14 residues. The germline CDR1 and CDR2 sequences are SGHKS and YYEKEE (reference sequence). The DNA of the CDR3 is TGTGCCAGCACCCGGGGGGGGCAGAGTGAAAAACTGTTTTTT. It yields the protein CASTRGGQSEKLFF.

The CDR3 loop reads CATRDHLRLAGEVTGELFF. For the CDR3, the DNA is TGTGCCACCAGAGATCATCTACGACTAGCGGGAGAAGTTACCGGGGAGCTGTTTTTT. The chain has TRBV15 and TRBJ2-2; 12 bases are shared with TRBD2. CDR1 and CDR2 from the germline V gene are LNHNV and YYDKDF (reference sequence). The trim removed 6 bases at V and 5 bases at J, leaving 16 bases unmatched. The CDR3 consists of 19 residues.

This clone was seen only once. This chain uses TRBV4-1 with TRBJ2-7, with 12 nucleotides matching TRBD2. The CDR3 loop spans 17 amino acids. V was pared by 0 bases and J by 4 bases, with 7 bases of the junction left unmatched. Germline CDR1 reads MGHRA; CDR2 reads YSYEKL. This chain's CDR3 is CASSQDDLAGGTYEQYF. The CDR3 DNA sequence: TGCGCCAGCAGCCAAGATGATCTAGCGGGAGGGACATACGAGCAGTACTTC.

The genes are TRBV9 and TRBJ1-3; 7 nucleotides agree with TRBD1. With V trimmed by 3 bases and J by 2 bases, 5 bases remained unmatched. Germline CDR1 reads SGDLS; CDR2 reads YYNGEE. This CDR3 is 15 amino acids long. The CDR3 protein is CASSAIQGTGNTIYF. CDR3 sequence (DNA): TGTGCCAGCAGCGCCATACAGGGGACTGGAAACACCATATATTTT.